This T cell receptor beta chain was captured by sequencing in a study of CD8 T cells in ankylosing spondylitis listed by TCRdb under 2017. About the full investigation: The study profiled T cell receptor beta repertoires in healthy donors and ankylosing spondylitis patients to find disease-linked TCR variants. In total, the full study cohort was made up of 85 to 140 healthy donors and some 26 ankylosing spondylitis patients. Samples of peripheral blood were taken, and for ankylosing spondylitis patients, synovial fluid was collected as well.

This clonotype was detected ten times or more. Its recognized antigen is unknown. Base qualities are not provided; no much larger clone lies one nucleotide away. Broad study findings and their caveats: Some TCR beta motif variants had previously been reported in synovial fluid and blood of reactive arthritis patients, which suggested common disease-initiation mechanisms. The disease-linked clones were reported as significantly enriched in matched synovial fluid samples from ankylosing spondylitis patients. The disease-linked clones showed a CD8+ phenotype and occurred at relatively low frequencies in peripheral blood. A TCR beta motif of fewer than 10 highly homologous amino acid variants appeared characteristic of blood from ankylosing spondylitis patients.

From the germline V gene, CDR1 is SGHDT and CDR2 is YYEEEE. V lost 1 base and J lost 4 bases; the stretch between them is 11 bases long. There are 14 amino acids in the CDR3, from cysteine to phenylalanine inclusive. The entry retains the CDR3 DNA only, 42 bases that are in frame from base 1. Sequencing relied on an Illumina HiSeq 2500. TCR beta libraries were prepared by quantitative 5'-RACE with molecular barcodes. The authors processed their data as follows. To identify disease-linked TCR variants, a new computational method was used, one built on a probabilistic model of VDJ rearrangement. TCRdb itself trimmed the public reads at Q25 with fastp, ran MiXCR and retained productive beta chains. Rows are combined by CDR3 protein, so each entry shows the most common genes and DNA. None of the V and J calls come from the authors' own analysis; TCRdb made them. This sample gives 100,000 to 150,000 distinct CDR3 sequences in total; roughly 15% of them show up just once. The top ten hold about 3% of the sample.

The rearranged chain carries TRBV5-6 and TRBJ1-2, with TRBD1 as a weak D call on 6 bases. The receptor comes from a female donor with ankylosing spondylitis or in good health (not recorded which). The sequencing sample was made of blood, either unsorted or a sorted T cell fraction (not recorded which). DNA sequence: TGTGCCAGCAGCTTGAGGCAGGGGAGCTATGGCTACACCTTC. It translates as CASSLRQGSYGYTF. Reference TRBV5-6 and TRBJ1-2 genes cover what lies past the CDR3, so the full variable domain is DAGVTQSPTHLIKTRGQQVTLRCSPKSGHDTVSWYQQALGQGPQFIFQYYEEEERQRGNFPDRFSGHQFPNYSSELNVNALLLGDSALYLCASSLRQGSYGYTFGSGTRLTVV.